Below, one TCR beta chain is given with its context. Its specificity is unknown. The data were produced by immunoSEQ multiplex PCR, yet TCRdb's version contains in-frame clones alone and is incomplete. The sample comprises 79,000 or so clones, roughly 89% of which are singletons, and about 5% rests with the top ten. V lost 1 base, J lost 3 bases, and 2 bases stayed unmatched. CDR3 length: 15 amino acids. Looked up from germline, CDR1 is SGHDN and CDR2 is FVKESK. The sample is drawn from a study of T cell responses to AZD1222 COVID-19 vaccine. Points from the study as a whole: Repertoire collection took place solely once the T cell response had peaked. The donor group comprised mostly white British people and more females; the analysis possibly underestimated clonal diversity. Only 5 to 7 AZD1222 recipients tested seropositive at baseline.

The J gene is TRBJ2-1, the V gene TRBV14, with TRBD2 identical over 8 bases. The material sequenced was peripheral blood, taken 28 days after the second AZD1222 dose. The source is an adult who received the AZD1222 COVID-19 vaccine. This chain's CDR3 is CASSQAGGLYNEQFF. Here the CDR3 DNA reads TGTGCCAGCAGCCAAGCGGGGGGGCTCTACAATGAGCAGTTCTTC.